Presented here are 13 T cell receptor beta chains from one specimen sequenced in a study of blood T cell repertoires in COVID-19. TCRdb's table, derived via immunoSEQ multiplex PCR, lists solely in-frame clones and lacks some. The sample records 200,000 to 250,000 clones, approximately 86% being singletons. Sequencing was done on a sample of peripheral blood. Receptors originate from a young man with active or convalescent COVID-19.

The CDR3 region has the DNA TGTGCCAGCAGCTTAATTATCGGACAGGGGGCGGTTGGCTACACCTTC. Protein: CASSLIIGQGAVGYTF. This chain connects TRBV7-2 to TRBJ1-2; TRBD1 agrees at 11 bases. V dropped 2 bases and J dropped 7; count of bases not matched to a gene: 9. Looked up from germline, CDR1 is SGHTA and CDR2 is FQGNSA. The CDR3 sequence is 16 residues long.

The J gene is TRBJ2-2, the V gene TRBV28; a possible D gene is TRBD2 (6 bases). Germline V gene lookup returns CDR1 MDHEN and CDR2 SYDVKM. Deletions cut 5 bases from V and 1 base from J, with 14 bases between. The CDR3 extends over 16 amino acids. The CDR3 DNA follows: TGTGCCAGCAGTAGACTTGCGGGGTTGAACACCGGGGAGCTGTTTTTT. Its protein is CASSRLAGLNTGELFF.

The chain uses TRBV10-3 and TRBJ1-5, with D possibly TRBD1 on 5 matching bases. The germline gives CDR1 ENHRY, CDR2 SYGVKD. This CDR3 contains 14 residues. V was trimmed by 6 bases and J by 3 bases, leaving 12 bases between them. This CDR3 reads CAIRRDGNNQPQHF. The DNA of the CDR3 is TGTGCCATCAGGCGGGACGGTAACAATCAGCCCCAGCATTTT.

This clone occurred a few times. The chain carries TRBV11-2 and TRBJ1-1; D is unclear. The CDR3 has 13 residues. The germline CDR1 and CDR2 sequences are SGHAT and FQNNGV. Trimming left V 2 bases short and J 1 base short, with 5 bases between. CDR3 loop: CASSLTQNTEAFF. The CDR3 bases are TGTGCCAGCAGCTTAACACAGAACACTGAAGCTTTCTTT.

The chain couples TRBV19 to TRBJ1-6; 8 bases fit TRBD1. The CDR3 spans 15 residues. CDR1 is LNHDA and CDR2 is SQIVND in the germline V gene (reference sequence). The ends lost 7 bases at V and 9 bases at J; junction bases unmatched: 11. The CDR3 is CASNLQGVMSSPLHF. CDR3 bases: TGTGCCAGTAACCTACAGGGGGTAATGAGTTCACCCCTCCACTTT.

The genes are TRBV6-1 and TRBJ2-1; 9 nucleotides line up with TRBD1. Trimming took 3 bases from V and 3 from J; bases not matched to a gene: 9. The CDR3 totals 17 residues. Germline lookup yields CDR1 MNHNS and CDR2 SASEGT. This CDR3 is CASSDIRTGGIYNEQFF. In nucleotides, the CDR3 is TGTGCCAGCAGTGATATTCGAACAGGGGGCATCTACAATGAGCAGTTCTTC.

The CDR3 nucleotides are TGCGCCAGCAGTTCTCCTCGGTCCGGGACAAAAAATAGTGCGGGCTACACCTTC. As protein: CASSSPRSGTKNSAGYTF. This chain uses TRBV5-1 with TRBJ1-2; maybe TRBD1 (6 bases). There are 18 residues in the CDR3. Germline-derived CDR1 and CDR2 are SGHRS and YFSETQ. Trimming cost V 5 bases and J 8 bases, with 31 bases left between them.

V gene TRBV11-2 combines with J gene TRBJ2-7; TRBD1 agrees at 8 bases. Trimming removed 7 bases from V and 0 bases from J; junction bases left unmatched: 11. CDR1 is SGHAT and CDR2 is FQNNGV in the germline V gene. CDR3 size: 16 residues. For the CDR3, the DNA is TGTGCCAGCAAGACCATCAGGGGGCCCCACTCCTACGAGCAGTACTTC. This codes for CASKTIRGPHSYEQYF.

There are a few counts of this clone. The DNA for the CDR3 is TGTGCCAGTCGAGTCATCAGGGGCACTGAAGCTTTCTTT. Translating gives CASRVIRGTEAFF. The gene calls are TRBV19 and TRBJ1-1; TRBD1 is a possible D gene (6 bases). Germline CDR1 reads LNHDA; CDR2 reads SQIVND (reference sequence). The V gene lost 8 bases and the J gene lost 4 bases, with 14 bases spanning the gap. This CDR3 has 13 residues.

The J gene is TRBJ2-2, the V gene TRBV5-6; tentatively, D is TRBD1 (5 bases). Deletions cut 4 bases from V and 8 bases from J, with 18 bases between. The CDR3 contains 15 residues. Germline values: CDR1 SGHDT, CDR2 YYEEEE. The CDR3 nucleotides are TGTGCCAGCAGCCCTACAGGACGCTGGACGGGGGAGCTGTTTTTT. It is translated as CASSPTGRWTGELFF.

The chain employs TRBV21-1 and TRBJ2-7; TRBD1 is the table's D call and was not checked against the DNA. TRBV21-1 is designated a pseudogene. There are 15 residues in the CDR3. The DNA of the CDR3 is TGTGCCAGCAGCATGAAGGACAGGGGTTCCTACGAGCAGTACTTC. This codes for CASSMKDRGSYEQYF.

A remark on this clone: The junction and the germline gene differ at one end; a read error may be behind it. The CDR3 region is CAGLRGGGNYNEQFF. CDR3 coding DNA: TGCGCCGGGCTAAGGGGTGGCGGAAACTACAATGAGCAGTTCTTC. V and J are TRBV5-4 and TRBJ2-1, with a tentative D call TRBD1 (5 bases). The CDR3 has 15 amino acids. Germline assignment: CDR1 SGHNT and CDR2 YYREEE (reference sequence).

The V gene is TRBV7-8, the J gene TRBJ2-7; 9 bases fit TRBD1. Germline trimming cut 4 bases from V and 6 bases from J; bases unmatched to any gene: 13. This CDR3 comprises 16 residues. Germline assignment: CDR1 SGHVS and CDR2 FQNEAQ. CDR3 loop: CASSSPGQGSAFEQYF. In DNA, the CDR3 is TGTGCCAGCAGCTCCCCGGGACAGGGCTCTGCGTTCGAGCAGTACTTC.